This TCR beta chain was recorded in a study of CD8 T cells in ankylosing spondylitis. Overall study results and limits: A TCR beta motif of roughly 8 highly homologous variants appeared characteristic of ankylosing spondylitis blood.

This clonotype showed up many times. What it recognizes is unknown. TCRdb used MiXCR to reprocess the 5' RACE reads, holding one entry per CDR3 protein. The sample contains under 150,000 distinct CDR3 sequences, more than 15% of which appear only once. Sequencing input: blood, either unsorted or a sorted T cell fraction (not recorded which). This receptor was identified in a male donor with ankylosing spondylitis.

The CDR3: CASSLESSGNTGELFF. CDR3 DNA: TGCGCCAGCAGCTTGGAAAGTAGCGGCAACACCGGGGAGCTGTTTTTT. The chain links TRBV5-1 to TRBJ2-2, with D tentatively TRBD2 (6 bases). The germline CDR1 and CDR2 sequences are SGHRS and YFSETQ. The CDR3 totals 16 residues. The germline V and J ends were trimmed by 0 bases and 2 bases, with 11 bases remaining between them.